The clone carrying this T cell receptor beta chain showed up just a few times. The data belong to a study of CD8 T cells in Susac syndrome. An amount of RNA that ranged from roughly 0.5 to 1 ug was reverse transcribed with random hexamers. TCRdb independently ran MiXCR on the immunoSEQ multiplex PCR reads; one entry per CDR3 protein. Of 100,000 to 150,000 distinct CDR3 sequences in the sample, 85% to 95% are singletons; the top ten hold about 0.087%. Germline V gene sequence: CDR1 SGHTA, CDR2 FQGNSA. V lost 3 bases, J lost 2 bases, and 12 bases lay in between. The CDR3 runs 15 residues. The rearrangement links TRBV7-2 to TRBJ2-3; weak D call: TRBD2 (6 bases). Sequencing was performed on CD4+ T cells from PBMCs. This sequence originates from a human donor with multiple sclerosis. Written as DNA, the CDR3 is TGTGCCAGCAGCTTGGACTATCTGCACACAGATACGCAGTATTTT. Protein product: CASSLDYLHTDTQYF.